These T cell receptor beta chains were read from a single sample in a study of regulatory dendritic cells for organ transplantation. Profiled with immunoSEQ multiplex PCR; TCRdb holds only in-frame clones, not every one. Here the sample spans 25,000 to 30,000 clones, approximately 79% being singletons. Material for sequencing was memory CD4+ T cells from blood. The receptors were sampled from a human donor in good health. The CDR3 runs from the conserved cysteine through the conserved F or W. A D gene is named only where the DNA matches it firmly. Some rows have no size entry. The others give once, few or many, or a class for an expanded clone.

v_call	d_call	clone_size	j_call	cdr3_aa	cdr3_nt
TRBV28	TRBD1	.	TRBJ1-2	CASGTGVTRGNGYTF	TGTGCTTCTGGGACAGGGGTGACTCGTGGGAATGGCTACACCTTC
TRBV6-1	.	.	TRBJ1-2	CASSQAIYGYTF	TGTGCCAGCAGTCAGGCGATCTATGGCTACACCTTC
TRBV7-7	TRBD1	.	TRBJ1-6	CASSPRDRASPLHF	TGTGCTAGCAGCCCCCGGGACAGGGCTTCACCCCTCCACTTT
TRBV18	TRBD2	.	TRBJ2-7	CASSTQAGGPDEQYF	TGTGCCAGCTCAACTCAGGCGGGAGGCCCGGACGAGCAGTACTTC
TRBV2	.	.	TRBJ1-1	CASRDTGPEAFF	TGTGCCAGCAGGGACACAGGGCCCGAAGCTTTCTTT
TRBV7-9	.	.	TRBJ1-1	CASSFPRTEAFF	TGTGCCAGCAGCTTCCCCAGAACTGAAGCTTTCTTT
TRBV6-1	.	few	TRBJ1-6	CASCRDRNSPLHF	TGTGCCAGCTGTCGGGACCGTAATTCACCCCTCCACTTT
TRBV21-1	.	once	TRBJ2-4	CASSKLGEGAAKNIQYF	TGTGCCAGCAGCAAACTTGGTGAGGGGGCGGCCAAAAACATTCAGTACTTC
TRBV4-1	TRBD1	once	TRBJ2-3	CASSQGTGTGGVVADTQYF	TGCGCCAGCAGCCAAGGAACCGGGACAGGGGGTGTTGTCGCAGATACGCAGTATTTT
TRBV7-2	TRBD1	.	TRBJ2-4	CASSRTGGTLAKNIQYF	TGTGCCAGCAGCCGTACAGGGGGAACATTAGCCAAAAACATTCAGTACTTC
TRBV27	.	once	TRBJ1-6	CASSFRGPGGASPLHF	TGTGCCAGCAGTTTCAGGGGTCCTGGGGGTGCTTCACCCCTCCACTTT
TRBV2	TRBD2	.	TRBJ2-2	CASGTSPNTGELFF	TGTGCCAGTGGGACTAGCCCTAACACCGGGGAGCTGTTTTTT
TRBV9	.	.	TRBJ2-3	CASSVGVGGGRTDTQYF	TGTGCCAGCAGCGTAGGGGTCGGCGGCGGCCGCACAGATACGCAGTATTTT
TRBV7-9	TRBD1	.	TRBJ1-2	CASSTYGQGRTRDGYTF	TGTGCCAGCAGCACCTACGGACAGGGTCGGACTAGGGATGGCTACACCTTC
TRBV10-3	TRBD2	.	TRBJ2-3	CAISAGTSGRDTQYF	TGTGCCATCAGTGCCGGGACTAGCGGCCGAGATACGCAGTATTTT
TRBV30	TRBD1	.	TRBJ2-7	CAWSANFQGAGEQYF	TGTGCCTGGAGTGCGAATTTCCAGGGGGCGGGGGAGCAGTACTTC
TRBV7-2	.	.	TRBJ2-5	CASSLEYSPWETQYF	TGTGCCAGCAGCTTAGAGTATAGCCCTTGGGAGACCCAGTACTTC
TRBV30	TRBD2	.	TRBJ2-5	CAWSVGLGAGGIQETQYF	TGTGCCTGGAGTGTGGGTTTGGGAGCGGGGGGTATCCAAGAGACCCAGTACTTC
TRBV5-8	.	.	TRBJ2-7	CASSPYPRTYEQYF	TGTGCCAGCAGCCCCTACCCTAGAACCTACGAGCAGTACTTC
TRBV4-3	.	.	TRBJ2-3	CASSQSGYTDTQYF	TGCGCCAGCAGCCAAAGCGGGTACACAGATACGCAGTATTTT
TRBV6-5	.	.	TRBJ2-3	CASSSRPEGTDTQYF	TGTGCCAGCAGTTCCCGACCAGAGGGAACGGATACGCAGTATTTT
TRBV6-1	.	few	TRBJ1-3	CASRLTGNTIYF	TGTGCCAGCAGGTTGACTGGAAACACCATATATTTT
TRBV7-2	TRBD2	.	TRBJ2-7	CASSLDARGGPLLWQYF	TGTGCCAGCAGCTTGGATGCGCGGGGGGGCCCCTTACTCTGGCAGTACTTC
TRBV7-2	.	.	TRBJ2-7	CASSPGRGYEQYF	TGTGCCAGCAGCCCGGGACGTGGCTACGAGCAGTACTTC
TRBV4-2	.	.	TRBJ1-5	CASSQGRASNQPQHF	TGTGCCAGCAGCCAAGGCAGGGCCAGCAATCAGCCCCAGCATTTT
TRBV7-2	.	once	TRBJ2-1	CASSTAVSSYNEQFF	TGTGCCAGCAGCACCGCGGTTAGCTCCTACAATGAGCAGTTCTTC
TRBV6-5	.	.	TRBJ1-3	CASSYSPAAGNTIYF	TGTGCCAGCAGTTACTCGCCGGCAGCTGGAAACACCATATATTTT
TRBV4-2	.	.	TRBJ2-5	CASSQGGEQETQYF	TGTGCCAGCAGCCAAGGCGGAGAGCAAGAGACCCAGTACTTC
TRBV2	.	medium-sized	TRBJ1-5	CASSAEAQPQHF	TGTGCCAGCAGTGCGGAGGCGCAGCCCCAGCATTTT
TRBV6-1	.	.	TRBJ1-2	CASTQLRAAGLHTF	TGTGCCAGCACCCAACTCCGGGCCGCGGGGTTGCACACCTTC
TRBV30	.	.	TRBJ1-2	CAWSTGVGYGYTF	TGTGCCTGGAGTACGGGGGTGGGCTATGGCTACACCTTC
TRBV18	.	.	TRBJ1-4	CASSPPGSPEKLFF	TGTGCCAGCTCACCGCCAGGGAGTCCCGAAAAACTGTTTTTT
TRBV27	.	.	TRBJ2-3	CASSPNRDWDTQYF	TGTGCCAGCAGTCCAAACAGAGATTGGGATACGCAGTATTTT
TRBV6-6	.	once	TRBJ1-4	CASSYAGVEKLFF	TGTGCCAGCAGTTACGCAGGGGTAGAAAAACTGTTTTTT
TRBV28	.	medium-sized	TRBJ2-7	CASSPQREQYF	TGTGCCAGCAGCCCCCAACGCGAGCAGTACTTC
TRBV5-1	.	.	TRBJ2-7	CASRFAIGGSYEQYF	TGCGCCAGCAGATTCGCGATAGGGGGGTCCTACGAGCAGTACTTC
TRBV14	.	.	TRBJ2-1	CASSQRDRPREQFF	TGTGCCAGCAGCCAACGGGACCGGCCAAGGGAGCAGTTCTTC
TRBV4-3	.	.	TRBJ2-7	CASSLRTGRVYEQYF	TGCGCCAGCAGCCTGCGGACAGGGAGGGTCTACGAGCAGTACTTC
TRBV7-8	TRBD2	.	TRBJ2-3	CASSLYLSGGSADTQYF	TGTGCCAGCAGCTTGTATCTTAGCGGGGGGAGCGCAGATACGCAGTATTTT
TRBV18	.	few	TRBJ2-2	CASSSARTGELFF	TGTGCCAGCTCAAGCGCTAGAACCGGGGAGCTGTTTTTT
TRBV2	.	.	TRBJ2-1	CASSFMEDYNEQFF	TGTGCCAGCAGTTTCATGGAGGACTACAATGAGCAGTTCTTC
TRBV5-4	.	few	TRBJ1-2	CASSSDSYGYTF	TGTGCCAGCAGCTCCGACTCCTATGGCTACACCTTC
TRBV6-5	.	once	TRBJ1-2	CASSYSRGYGYTF	TGTGCCAGCAGTTACTCGAGGGGCTATGGCTACACCTTC
TRBV29-1	.	few	TRBJ2-3	CSVEDLGLRDTQYF	TGCAGCGTTGAAGATCTAGGGCTTAGGGATACGCAGTATTTT